This T cell receptor beta chain originates from a study of cytomegalovirus exposure and HLA in healthy donors (dated by TCRdb to the late 2010s). General notes on the study: An earlier analysis of roughly 570 of the donors reported 276 Gb of sequence data and 90 million to 120 million unique TCR beta sequences obtained from around 170 million T cells. Besides the first cohort of around 700 subjects, a separate validation cohort made up of around 120 different subjects was used. To predict cytomegalovirus infection status, the study combined high-throughput TCR immunosequencing, statistical association of individual TCRs with disease status, and machine learning. Every repertoire in the discovery cohort had been generated on one and the same sequencing platform. Roughly 300 gigabases of sequencing data and approximately 85 million unique TCR sequences were included in an early release covering roughly 600 HLA-typed donors. The study aimed to test whether signatures of past pathogen exposure could be identified by cataloging public T cell receptors. In a later genetic analysis, genome-wide SNP genotypes for about 55% of the roughly 700 donors were used, and that subset was treated as a discovery cohort. The T cell repertoires of 550 to 850 subjects were profiled by immunosequencing and related to cytomegalovirus serostatus. Rather than using new phenotypic data, the later analysis identified candidate immune exposures from TCR beta sequences and from how often those sequences occurred across donors. Among a few hundred genotyped donors of the cohort, an average of approximately 230,000 unique TCR beta nucleotide sequences were sequenced per donor, about a sixth of them non-productive. Four to six DR-DQ haplotypes were handled as single units for association and clustering because linkage in the cohort was strong. The genetic ancestry cluster associated with self-reported Caucasian donors included over 80% of the roughly 410 genotyped donors. Donor age, sex, ethnicity and CMV serostatus were compiled alongside the repertoire data. An earlier analysis of 587 of the donors used high-throughput TCR beta sequencing to judge whether each TCR beta V gene segment behaved as functional or pseudogenic. A later analysis re-examined previously published TCR beta repertoires from roughly 650 donors and added high-resolution HLA genotyping to investigate patterns of TCR occurrence. The number of typed donors differed by locus: about 620-630 for A, B, C, DRB1 and DQB1; 522 for DQA1; over 600 for DPA1; and approximately 450 for DPB1. HLA typing included class I and class II loci at four-digit resolution. What the research found in general, with its limitations: Some IMGT-functional V segments, including TRBV6-2 and TRBV6-3, could not be distinguished by the 87-base-pair reads and were therefore excluded. Strong co-occurrence of HLA alleles, especially DR and DQ, made assigning TCR associations to individual alleles difficult. In a later analysis, HLA-associated TCR beta chains showed more clonal expansion and lower generation probabilities than non-associated chains that were equally common. Linkage disequilibrium might explain the correlated functional status among segregating V segments, but an unknown experimental factor could not be ruled out. While some public TCRs were present in many individuals, most TCR sequences turned up only very rarely across donors. Several of the top co-occurrence clusters appeared to be linked to parvovirus B19, influenza, CMV and Epstein-Barr virus, according to a later analysis. The study listed approximately 150 TCR beta chains as associated with cytomegalovirus. The authors suggested that the approach could potentially be extended to other disease states and immunological phenotypes. According to a later genetic analysis, donors in an Asian-associated ancestry cluster had fewer N-insertions in productive TCRs than the roughly 670-donor mean. The cohort was sequenced for TCR beta chains only, and without alpha or paired-chain data the features that could be detected were limited. In an earlier analysis of around 600 of the donors, most TCR beta V segments appeared in productive rearrangements about 87% or about 30% of the time, broadly matching IMGT annotations. Three of the identified cytomegalovirus-associated TCR beta chains were confirmed in vitro to be specific for cytomegalovirus antigens. A further reported finding was that TCR beta sequences accurately predicted the HLA-A and HLA-B alleles for most subjects in the first cohort. In a later analysis, TCR association rates were found to vary across HLA loci, with the most associated TCRs seen for DRB1 alleles and the fewest for HLA-C alleles. In a later analysis, 15,000 to 20,000 TCR beta sequences were associated with specific HLA alleles at a false discovery rate of 0.05. In a later genetic analysis, a missense DCLRE1C variant was associated with V-gene and J-gene trimming of TCR beta chains, and the association was replicated in an independent cohort. Presence/absence analyses assumed roughly uniform sequencing depth across donors, an assumption that may not hold. The only immune exposure information available for the cohort was CMV serostatus. According to a later analysis, most CMV-associated TCR beta chains appeared to be HLA-restricted, and the HLA associations seemed to be driven largely by CMV exposure. Because some donors lacked HLA typing at each locus, the association tests relied only on the typed subset. Because counts were too low, seventeen rarely observed V segments, including chromosome 9 orphons, were excluded from the earlier analysis of 587 of the donors. A group of highly shared sequence variants was considered likely to be a technical artifact of the sequencing pipeline. The classifier was reported to diagnose cytomegalovirus status with high specificity and sensitivity in both the original and validation cohorts.

Receptor amplification or capture employed the immunoSEQ multiplex PCR assay. A mixture of 60 forward primers for TCR Vbeta segments and 13 reverse primers for TCR Jbeta segments was used in the multiplex PCR. Amplification of the CDR3 region of rearranged TCR beta genes was performed with a multiplex PCR assay on genomic DNA. Amplified TCR beta libraries were sequenced as 87-base-pair reads on the Illumina HiSeq System. Turning to the authors' computational methods: In a later analysis, 80 million or so unique TCR beta chains were counted across the 500 to 850 repertoires, and roughly 11 million of these chains were shared by at least two donors. To remove PCR and sequencing errors, raw reads were error-corrected and collapsed into unique sequences using a nearest-neighbor algorithm that merged closely related sequences. V, D and J gene segments were assigned by aligning CDR3 sequences to IMGT reference sequences. For a sequence to be retained, at least a six-nucleotide match to both a V gene segment and a J gene segment was required. Rearrangements were called productive when the CDR3 lacked stop codons and stayed in frame with V and J; all others were non-productive. Following IMGT convention, CDR3 was defined as the stretch from the second conserved V-encoded cysteine up to the conserved J-encoded phenylalanine. The earlier analysis of more than 450 of the donors excluded sequences that lacked an unambiguous match to a single V gene segment. In an earlier analysis of 450 to 700 of the donors, V segments were called functional above 56.7% productive rearrangements and were called segregating when the between-donor standard deviation exceeded 5%. A statistical classification framework was developed to diagnose cytomegalovirus status using the catalog of TCR beta chain sequences. In a later analysis, TCR nucleotide sequences were compared against IMGT/GENE-DB human TR gene sequences so that V and J genes could be assigned. In a later analysis, CDR3 sequences and most-parsimonious VDJ recombination scenarios were assigned using the TCRdist pipeline. In a later analysis, each TCR beta chain was defined by its CDR3 amino acid sequence together with its V-gene family, and reads lacking a unique V-gene family were excluded. In a later analysis, some 600 highly shared, low-generation-probability nucleotide sequences were removed to address suspected cross-contamination and a sequencing artifact. In a later analysis, a clonal expansion index for each public chain was calculated from normalized within-repertoire ranks of inferred template counts. Generation probabilities in a later analysis came from a VDJ recombination model fitted to out-of-frame rearrangements, and those results were checked against IGoR. A later analysis scored TCR-TCR, TCR-HLA and TCR-CMV co-occurrence with hypergeometric tests, applying a repertoire-size bias correction to TCR pairs. In a later analysis, false discovery rates were estimated by permuting HLA or CMV assignments 20 times. In a later analysis, co-occurring TCRs were grouped using DBSCAN, with TCRdist sequence similarity added in when clustering inside HLA-allele-positive subsets. Repertoires with fewer than 30,000 or more than 120,000 public chains, plus five repertoires with anomalous nucleotide sharing, were excluded from co-occurrence clustering. TCRdb took this table from immuneACCESS and kept in-frame rearrangements with V and J called. Such tables lack part of the clones; where checked against another copy, unresolved V genes explain under half of the gap, and the rest is unexplained. V, J and clone size reflect that table, while D and trimming were determined from the DNA. For this sample the table gives some 150,000 clones, of which 55% to 80% were detected only once. Approximately 15% of the sample goes to the ten largest clones.

This clone has more than one count but fewer than ten. The specificity of this receptor is unknown. No qualities accompany the bases; no much larger clone lies one base away. V sheds 0 bases and J sheds 10 bases, leaving 18 bases between their ends. CDR1 and CDR2 are read off the germline V gene as MGHRA and YSYEKL. The CDR3 contains 15 residues, cysteine and phenylalanine counted. Left in the record is the CDR3 DNA by itself, 45 bases read in frame from the first base. In total, just over 650 healthy bone marrow donors made up the cohort. At the time of sampling, all cohort members were nominally healthy, though unrecorded immune exposures were likely present. Of the roughly 670 cohort members, more than 250 had a positive CMV serostatus and 352 had a negative one, while no CMV serostatus was recorded for the donor. A peripheral blood sample was provided by each donor, and peripheral blood mononuclear cells were used for TCR beta sequencing. The Qiagen DNeasy Blood Extraction Kit was used to extract genomic DNA from the blood cell samples.

The source material was PBMCs. The chain employs TRBV4-1 and TRBJ1-1, and possibly TRBD1, on 5 matching bases. The sequence was collected from a human donor in good health. For the CDR3, the sequence is CASSQDRGRSTRAFF. The DNA reads as follows: TGCGCCAGCAGCCAAGATAGGGGCAGGTCAACACGAGCTTTCTTT.